The 30 T cell receptor beta chains in this list originate from one sample, sequenced in a study of control samples from healthy donors and cancer patients. Method: immunoSEQ multiplex PCR; TCRdb's copy keeps in-frame clones and lacks some. This repertoire shows 100,000 to 150,000 clones, approximately 90% found once; its top ten account for about 2.3%. The sample taken for sequencing was blood. Receptors originate from a middle-aged man in good health.

V gene TRBV11-2 combines with J gene TRBJ1-1, with a weak D call TRBD1 (6 bases). V lost 7 bases to trimming and J lost 8 bases, with 20 bases between them. This CDR3 has 14 amino acids. Germline values: CDR1 SGHAT, CDR2 FQNNGV. CDR3: CASIKRSFGQEAFF. The CDR3 nucleotides are TGTGCCAGCATCAAACGCTCCTTTGGACAGGAAGCTTTCTTT.

This chain uses TRBV11-2 with TRBJ1-2, with a tentative D call TRBD1 (6 bases). The germline CDR1 and CDR2 sequences are SGHAT and FQNNGV. This CDR3 region has 15 residues. V was trimmed by 6 bases and J by 6 bases, leaving 20 bases between them. The chain's CDR3 is CASSEGEHLRDGYTF. In nucleotides, the CDR3 is TGTGCCAGCAGTGAGGGGGAACACCTTCGGGATGGCTACACCTTC.

This chain uses TRBV28 with TRBJ2-5, with D possibly matching TRBD1 (5 bases). The CDR3 contains 19 residues. Germline V gene lookup returns CDR1 MDHEN and CDR2 SYDVKM. The V end lost 3 bases, the J end lost 0 bases, and 23 bases lay between the germline ends. The CDR3 DNA reads as TGTGCCAGCAGTTTTGACCTATCCCGGACACCCCGCAACCAAGAGACCCAGTACTTC. Translation: CASSFDLSRTPRNQETQYF.

The rearrangement uses TRBV19 and TRBJ1-1; D is uncertain. There are 13 residues in the CDR3. The ends were cut back, 5 bases at V and 3 bases at J, with 10 bases in the middle. The germline gives CDR1 LNHDA, CDR2 SQIVND (reference sequence). CDR3 nucleotide sequence: TGTGCCAGTAGTCAGGCCCGAGACACTGAAGCTTTCTTT. It encodes CASSQARDTEAFF. Drawing the rest from reference TRBV19 and TRBJ1-1, the complete variable domain is DGGITQSPKYLFRKEGQNVTLSCEQNLNHDAMYWYRQDPGQGLRLIYYSQIVNDFQKGDIAEGYSVSREKKESFPLTVTSAQKNPTAFYLCASSQARDTEAFFGQGTRLTVV.

This chain links TRBV9 with TRBJ2-3; maybe TRBD2 (6 bases). Trimming took off 0 bases at V and 7 bases at J, with 12 bases between the two ends. Looked up from germline, CDR1 is SGDLS and CDR2 is YYNGEE. The CDR3 has 14 residues. The CDR3 is CASSVDASAHTQYF. DNA of the CDR3: TGTGCCAGCAGCGTAGATGCTAGCGCCCATACGCAGTATTTT.

The CDR3 is CAIRAGQNTEAFF. In nucleotides, the CDR3 is TGTGCCATCAGAGCAGGGCAGAACACTGAAGCTTTCTTT. This chain uses TRBV10-3 with TRBJ1-1; possible D gene TRBD1, 5 bases. There are 13 residues in the CDR3. Per the germline V gene, CDR1 is ENHRY and CDR2 is SYGVKD. Trimming removed 6 bases at V and 1 base at J, with 9 bases between.

This clone has a single count. The chain links TRBV30 to TRBJ2-3; TRBD1 is a possible D gene (5 bases). Deletions cut 2 bases from V and 1 base from J, with 10 bases between. The CDR3 runs 14 residues. The germline V gene encodes CDR1 GTSNPN and CDR2 SVGIG (reference sequence). The CDR3 DNA is TGTGCCTGGAGTCTTTTGACAGGCACAGATACGCAGTATTTT. Its translation is CAWSLLTGTDTQYF.

The rearrangement uses TRBV5-1 and TRBJ1-2; 8 bases line up with TRBD1. Germline assignment: CDR1 SGHRS and CDR2 YFSETQ. V shed 1 base, J shed 2 bases, and the junction held 4 bases outside the gene matches. CDR3 length: 15 residues. CDR3 coding DNA: TGCGCCAGCAGCTTGACCAACAGGGGGAACTATGGCTACACCTTC. It encodes CASSLTNRGNYGYTF. Drawing the rest from reference TRBV5-1 and TRBJ1-2, the complete variable domain is KAGVTQTPRYLIKTRGQQVTLSCSPISGHRSVSWYQQTPGQGLQFLFEYFSETQRNKGNFPGRFSGRQFSNSRSEMNVSTLELGDSALYLCASSLTNRGNYGYTFGSGTRLTVV.

The chain has TRBV6-5 and TRBJ1-2; D is uncertain. With 2 bases removed from V and 0 bases from J, the gap between germline ends came to 13 bases. The CDR3 spans 16 residues. In germline, CDR1 is MNHEY, CDR2 SVGAGI. CDR3 in amino acids: CASSYVTDSTNYGYTF. The CDR3 DNA reads as TGTGCCAGCAGTTACGTTACCGACTCCACTAACTATGGCTACACCTTC.

This rearrangement joins TRBV6-8 to TRBJ2-1; unclear D gene. The CDR3 has 16 residues. Between the trimmed V and J ends, which lost 7 bases and 6 bases, there was a span of 22 bases. Germline V CDR1 and CDR2: MNHGY, SAAAGT. The CDR3 reads CASIPPGVLVGNEQFF. In nucleotides, the CDR3 is TGTGCCAGCATCCCCCCTGGGGTATTGGTGGGCAATGAGCAGTTCTTC.

Only a few counts were recorded for this clone. The rearrangement joins TRBV10-3 to TRBJ1-3; D is possibly TRBD1 (6 bases). V lost 3 bases, J lost 10 bases, and 13 bases lay in between. The CDR3 loop spans 13 amino acids. Looked up from germline, CDR1 is ENHRY and CDR2 is SYGVKD. Written as DNA, the CDR3 is TGTGCCATCAGTGACATACAGGGACGGACCATATATTTT. This translates into CAISDIQGRTIYF.

The chain links TRBV24-1 to TRBJ2-5, with 9 positions matching TRBD1. This CDR3 comprises 15 residues. The trim removed 5 bases at V and 0 bases at J, leaving 3 bases unmatched. Germline-derived CDR1 and CDR2 are KGHDR and SFDVKD. The CDR3 loop is CATSGQGGNQETQYF. For the CDR3, the DNA is TGTGCCACCAGTGGACAGGGGGGGAACCAAGAGACCCAGTACTTC.

The genes are TRBV12-3 or TRBV12-4 and TRBJ2-5; tentative D call: TRBD2 (6 bases). Trimming left V 6 bases short and J 5 bases short, with 13 bases between. The CDR3 totals 13 residues. The CDR3 loop is CASRSSGRETQYF. CDR3 nucleotide sequence: TGTGCCAGCAGGAGTTCAGGGAGGGAGACCCAGTACTTC.

The chain combines TRBV30 with TRBJ1-1; 9 bases align to TRBD1. The CDR3 spans 16 residues. Germline CDR1 GTSNPN, CDR2 SVGIG (reference sequence). With 4 bases clipped from V and 0 bases from J, the junction kept 9 bases outside the gene matches. The CDR3 spells CAWTRRGQGLNTEAFF. The CDR3 DNA reads TGTGCCTGGACGCGGCGGGGACAGGGATTGAACACTGAAGCTTTCTTT.

This chain links TRBV5-6 with TRBJ1-6; a possible D gene is TRBD1 (6 bases). This CDR3 has 15 residues. CDR1 and CDR2 from the germline V gene are SGHDT and YYEEEE. V lost 0 bases to trimming and J lost 7 bases, with 11 bases between them. CDR3 DNA sequence: TGTGCCAGCAGCTTGGGGGGGCACGGGAATTCACCCCTCCACTTT. Translated, it gives CASSLGGHGNSPLHF.

This rearrangement joins TRBV9 to TRBJ2-1, with D perhaps TRBD1 (6 bases). With 4 bases removed from V and 3 bases from J, the gap between germline ends came to 14 bases. This CDR3 contains 15 residues. CDR1 is SGDLS and CDR2 is YYNGEE in the germline V gene. The CDR3, as DNA: TGTGCCAGCAGCCCATTTACAGGGAACTACAATGAGCAGTTCTTC. Translating it yields CASSPFTGNYNEQFF. Full variable domain (outside the CDR3, taken from reference TRBV9 and TRBJ2-1): DSGVTQTPKHLITATGQRVTLRCSPRSGDLSVYWYQQSLDQGLQFLIQYYNGEERAKGNILERFSAQQFPDLHSELNLSSLELGDSALYFCASSPFTGNYNEQFFGPGTRLTVL.

The CDR3 spells CASSLPGTSLGNTIYF. CDR3 nucleotides: TGTGCCAGCAGCTTACCCGGGACATCATTGGGAAACACCATATATTTT. The rearrangement uses TRBV5-4 and TRBJ1-3; D is perhaps TRBD1 (6 bases). Trimming removed 2 bases at V and 4 bases at J, with 16 bases between. The CDR3 is made up of 16 amino acids. Germline values: CDR1 SGHNT, CDR2 YYREEE (reference sequence).

This rearrangement joins TRBV29-1 to TRBJ1-3; no clear D gene. Germline-derived CDR1 and CDR2 are SQVTM and ANQGSEA. This CDR3 is 11 amino acids long. In nucleotides, the CDR3 is TGCAGGGACGCGGCGGGAAACACCATATATTTT. Amino acid sequence: CRDAAGNTIYF.

The chain recombines TRBV28 with TRBJ1-4, with D possibly matching TRBD1 (5 bases). With 6 bases removed from V and 4 bases from J, the gap between germline ends came to 18 bases. The germline V gene has CDR1 MDHEN and CDR2 SYDVKM. This CDR3 has 16 residues. The CDR3 loop is CASSRGARVINEKLFF. CDR3 nucleotide sequence: TGTGCCAGCAGCCGAGGAGCCAGGGTCATTAATGAAAAACTGTTTTTT.

This clone was recorded once. The J gene is TRBJ1-2, the V gene TRBV12-3 or TRBV12-4; TRBD1 might be the D (5 bases). This CDR3 contains 13 residues. V dropped 2 bases and J dropped 7 bases, with 11 bases sitting between them. The CDR3 DNA follows: TGTGCCAGCAGTTTAAGGCAGGGCGCTGGCTACACCTTC. It codes for CASSLRQGAGYTF.

The chain carries TRBV3-1 (or the pseudogene TRBV3-2) and TRBJ1-4, with D hard to call. The CDR3 has 13 residues. CDR1 and CDR2 (germline): LGHDT, YNNKEL (reference sequence). V lost 1 base and J 8 bases, leaving 8 bases between the germline ends. The CDR3 nucleotides read TGTGCCAGCAGCCAAGCGAGATCGGAAAAACTGTTTTTT. Translated, it gives CASSQARSEKLFF.

V is TRBV28 and J is TRBJ2-4; tentatively, D is TRBD1 (6 bases). This CDR3 spans 16 amino acids. Germline V CDR1 and CDR2: MDHEN, SYDVKM. Trimming stripped 2 bases from V and 1 base from J, with 12 bases between. The chain's CDR3 is CASSLPGAGAKNIQYF. The CDR3 DNA reads TGTGCCAGCAGTTTACCAGGGGCTGGGGCCAAAAACATTCAGTACTTC.

This clone showed up just a few times. The rearrangement joins TRBV9 to TRBJ2-7; D gene unclear. This CDR3 has 11 amino acids. V lost 4 bases to trimming and J lost 0 bases, with 2 bases between them. Germline V gene data show CDR1 as SGDLS and CDR2 as YYNGEE. The CDR3 region has the DNA TGTGCCAGCAGCTTCTCCTACGAGCAGTACTTC. The encoded protein is CASSFSYEQYF.

This chain joins TRBV19 and TRBJ2-1; 7 nucleotides agree with TRBD1. CDR1 is LNHDA, CDR2 SQIVND, per germline (reference sequence). This CDR3 is built from 14 residues. Trimming cost V 6 bases and J 9 bases; bases outside gene matches: 11. The DNA of the CDR3 is TGTGCCAGTAGCTCGGCAGGGGGTACTCGTGAGCAGTTCTTC. This codes for CASSSAGGTREQFF.

The chain couples TRBV18 to TRBJ2-7; no clear D gene. V lost 3 bases to trimming and J lost 2 bases, with 11 bases between them. Germline V gives CDR1 KGHSH, CDR2 LQKENI. This CDR3 has 14 amino acids. The CDR3 is CASSPGQVTYEQYF. The CDR3, as DNA: TGTGCCAGCTCACCGGGCCAGGTAACCTACGAGCAGTACTTC.

This clone came up once. The CDR3 is CASSIGTGGGFGEQFF. The CDR3 DNA is TGTGCCAGTAGTATAGGGACAGGGGGCGGGTTCGGGGAGCAGTTCTTC. The rearrangement joins TRBV19 to TRBJ2-1; 11 bases line up with TRBD1. Germline V CDR1 and CDR2: LNHDA, SQIVND (reference sequence). This CDR3 comprises 16 residues. V trimming: 1 base; J trimming: 10 bases; junction bases outside the gene matches: 9.

The CDR3 DNA is TGCGCCAGCAGCCTGCCACAGGGCACAGATACGCAGTATTTT. Its protein is CASSLPQGTDTQYF. The chain employs TRBV5-1 and TRBJ2-3; D might be TRBD1 (5 bases). Germline V gene lookup returns CDR1 SGHRS and CDR2 YFSETQ. The CDR3 covers 14 residues. Trimming cost V 4 bases and J 1 base, with 10 bases left between them.

The rearrangement joins TRBV6-5 to TRBJ1-1, with 7 positions matching TRBD1. Unmatched junction bases numbered 9, after V lost 4 bases and J lost 4 bases. Germline values: CDR1 MNHEY, CDR2 SVGAGI. The length of the CDR3 is 15 residues. CDR3 in DNA: TGTGCCAGCAGTTCCCCGGACAGGTCAGGCACTGAAGCTTTCTTT. It is translated as CASSSPDRSGTEAFF.

The CDR3 sequence: CASSLDRGVPDTQYF. DNA of the CDR3: TGTGCCAGCAGTTTAGACAGGGGAGTCCCAGATACGCAGTATTTT. The V call is TRBV6-5, the J call TRBJ2-3; 8 nucleotides line up with TRBD1. J gave up 4 bases and V 4 bases, and 7 bases lay outside the gene matches. Germline assignment: CDR1 MNHEY and CDR2 SVGAGI. There are 15 residues in the CDR3.

This chain links TRBV2 with TRBJ2-7, with 11 bases fitting TRBD1. Germline V gene data show CDR1 as SNHLY and CDR2 as FYNNEI. This CDR3 is built from 15 residues. The junction had 7 bases not matched to a gene; V was cut back by 6 bases and J by 3 bases. The CDR3 DNA is TGTGCCAGCAGGGCGGACAGGGGGCGCATCTACGAGCAGTACTTC. It translates to CASRADRGRIYEQYF.